The entry below describes one T cell receptor beta chain. Germline-derived CDR1 and CDR2 are SQVTM and ANQGSEA. The V gene lost 1 base and the J gene lost 10 bases, with 11 bases spanning the gap. The CDR3 consists of 12 residues. This sample was included in a study of control samples from healthy donors and cancer patients. Assay: immunoSEQ multiplex PCR; the TCRdb copy retains only in-frame clones and omits some. The sample holds under 150,000 clones, around nine tenths seen once. Material for sequencing was blood. The chain links TRBV29-1 to TRBJ2-1; D ambiguous. This receptor was obtained from a woman aged 25-40 years in good health. CDR3 region: CSVEGRRLEQFF. The CDR3 DNA is TGCAGCGTTGAAGGGCGACGGCTCGAGCAGTTCTTC.